A single sample is the source of the 31 T cell receptor beta chains below, sequenced in a study of identical twins (dated by TCRdb to about 2016). Receptor amplification or capture employed 5' RACE. Instrument on record: Illumina HiSeq 2000. TCRdb cleaned the public reads at Q25 with fastp, built clones with MiXCR and kept in-frame beta chains. Rows merge per CDR3 protein into single entries with the most common DNA and genes. Counted in this sample were some 500,000 distinct CDR3 sequences; around 20% of them appeared once. Approximately 0.95% of the sample goes to the ten largest clones. A further study also used this sample, focusing on T cells expressing NK-cell markers.

Source material: CD4+ T cells sorted from blood. Receptors originate from a woman aged 18-29 years in good health.

V is TRBV20-1 and J is TRBJ2-5; D gene ambiguous. CDR3 length: 14 amino acids. V was cut by 1 base and J by 5 bases, with 14 bases left in between. Germline V CDR1 and CDR2: DFQATT, SNEGSKA (reference sequence). CDR3 bases: TGCAGTGCTAGAGCAGGTAGAATTAGGGAGACCCAGTACTTC. Encoded protein: CSARAGRIRETQYF.

J is TRBJ1-1 and V is TRBV5-1; D is undetermined. The V and J ends lost 0 bases and 2 bases respectively, with 8 bases between them. CDR3 size: 14 residues. Per the germline V gene, CDR1 is SGHRS and CDR2 is YFSETQ. DNA for the CDR3: TGCGCCAGCAGCTTGGAAGTGGTAAACACTGAAGCTTTCTTT. Translated: CASSLEVVNTEAFF.

In its sample, this clonotype was seen many times. The chain links TRBV20-1 to TRBJ1-2, with D perhaps TRBD1 (6 bases). This CDR3 has 12 residues. Germline loops: CDR1 DFQATT, CDR2 SNEGSKA (reference sequence). V was cut by 3 bases and J by 5 bases, with 10 bases left in between. As DNA, the CDR3 is TGCAGTGCTAGGGGGGGCAGTTATGGCTACACCTTC. Translation: CSARGGSYGYTF.

This chain connects TRBV21-1 to TRBJ2-2. TRBV21-1 is labeled a pseudogene. The CDR3 extends over 11 amino acids. The CDR3 region is CATCPPGELFF. In DNA form, the CDR3 reads TGTGCCACCTGCCCACCCGGGGAGCTGTTTTTT.

The chain combines TRBV29-1 with TRBJ1-3; 7 bases are shared with TRBD1. Losses at the gene ends were 7 bases for V and 4 bases for J; bases not matched to a gene: 10. This CDR3 has 14 residues. Per the germline V gene, CDR1 is SQVTM and CDR2 is ANQGSEA. This CDR3 is CSAKTGVVGNTIYF. The CDR3 DNA is TGCAGCGCTAAAACAGGGGTCGTGGGAAACACCATATATTTT.

This clonotype was recorded at least ten times. The V and J genes are TRBV6-1 and TRBJ2-3; D is perhaps TRBD1 (5 bases). The CDR3 loop spans 16 amino acids. Germline loops: CDR1 MNHNS, CDR2 SASEGT. Trimming took 8 bases from V and 4 from J, leaving 22 bases between them. The CDR3 DNA reads as TGTGCCAGCCGCCCTGGCTTAGGGGCGAGGTCAGATACGCAGTATTTT. Translated, it gives CASRPGLGARSDTQYF.

The table lists this clonotype with a few counts. The gene calls are TRBV20-1 and TRBJ2-1; unclear D gene. Per germline, CDR1 DFQATT and CDR2 SNEGSKA (reference sequence). The CDR3 consists of 17 residues. V dropped 0 bases and J dropped 5 bases, with 20 bases sitting between them. In DNA form, the CDR3 reads TGCAGTGCTAGAGATATCGCCCCACCATTATCCAACAATGAGCAGTTCTTC. Protein: CSARDIAPPLSNNEQFF.

The chain has TRBV5-1 and TRBJ1-2; TRBD1 aligns across 8 bases. With 4 bases clipped from V and 8 bases from J, the junction kept 10 bases outside the gene matches. CDR3 size: 14 residues. Germline CDR1 is SGHRS and CDR2 is YFSETQ. The CDR3 DNA follows: TGCGCCAGCAGCGGGGGACAGGAATATCAAGGCTACACCTTC. Translation gives CASSGGQEYQGYTF.

V is TRBV20-1 and J is TRBJ2-7; 12 bases fit TRBD1. Germline V gene sequence: CDR1 DFQATT, CDR2 SNEGSKA (reference sequence). The CDR3 extends over 14 amino acids. Trimming removed 6 bases from V and 6 bases from J; junction bases left unmatched: 9. Written as DNA, the CDR3 is TGCAGTGCCATACCCGGGACAGGGGGCGCCGAGCAGTACTTC. Its translation is CSAIPGTGGAEQYF.

This clonotype was counted between two and nine times. The CDR3 bases are TGCAGCGTTGATCACAGGAACACTGAAGCTTTCTTT. Its protein product is CSVDHRNTEAFF. The V call is TRBV29-1, the J call TRBJ1-1; D ambiguous. The CDR3 covers 12 residues. Germline values: CDR1 SQVTM, CDR2 ANQGSEA. V was cut by 3 bases and J by 1 base, with 6 bases left in between.

This clonotype was counted many times. The chain joins TRBV7-2 to TRBJ2-7; no definite D call. V lost 4 bases, J lost 4 bases, and 14 bases lay in between. The CDR3 is 14 amino acids. In germline, CDR1 is SGHTA, CDR2 FQGNSA. CDR3 loop: CASSSAVMSYEQYF. CDR3 DNA: TGTGCCAGCAGCTCAGCTGTAATGTCTTACGAGCAGTACTTC.

The chain recombines TRBV10-3 with TRBJ1-2; 9 nucleotides align to TRBD1. The CDR3 totals 14 residues. CDR1 and CDR2 (germline): ENHRY, SYGVKD. With V trimmed by 3 bases and J by 10 bases, 9 bases remained unmatched. The CDR3 DNA reads TGTGCCATCAGTGAACCCGCGGACAGGGGTTACTACACCTTC. This sequence encodes CAISEPADRGYYTF.

The chain carries TRBV20-1 and TRBJ2-3; TRBD2 matches 7 bases. This CDR3 has 15 amino acids. The germline gives CDR1 DFQATT, CDR2 SNEGSKA (reference sequence). V was pared by 3 bases and J by 1 base, with 7 bases of the junction left unmatched. The CDR3 DNA reads TGCAGTGCTAGTTGGGGCGGGAGCGGCACAGATACGCAGTATTTT. The encoded protein is CSASWGGSGTDTQYF.

The V gene is TRBV5-1, the J gene TRBJ2-1; no clear D. V was clipped by 4 bases and J by 6 bases, with 14 bases between them. The CDR3 extends over 14 amino acids. Germline V gene sequence: CDR1 SGHRS, CDR2 YFSETQ. This CDR3 is CASSEASSGNEQFF. Here the CDR3 DNA reads TGCGCCAGCAGCGAGGCCTCATCAGGCAATGAGCAGTTCTTC.

The genes are TRBV20-1 and TRBJ2-5, with D possibly matching TRBD2 (6 bases). With 3 bases removed from V and 1 base from J, the gap between germline ends came to 6 bases. The CDR3 is 12 residues long. Germline V lookup: CDR1 DFQATT, CDR2 SNEGSKA (reference sequence). As DNA, the CDR3 is TGCAGTGCTAGGGGGGGCCAAGAGACCCAGTACTTC. Translating gives CSARGGQETQYF.

A single count supports this clonotype. In DNA form, the CDR3 reads TGTGCCAGCAGCTCCGGACTAGTCCTTCGCACCGGGGAGCTGTTTTTT. Translating it yields CASSSGLVLRTGELFF. The genes are TRBV7-9 and TRBJ2-2; 7 bases are a match to TRBD2. The V gene's germline CDR1 is SEHNR and CDR2 FQNEAQ (reference sequence). V shed 4 bases, J shed 4 bases, and the junction held 9 bases outside the gene matches. The CDR3 is 16 amino acids.

The table lists this clonotype with a few counts. This chain links TRBV5-1 with TRBJ1-2; no firm D call. The CDR3 is made up of 15 amino acids. Germline V gene sequence: CDR1 SGHRS, CDR2 YFSETQ. V lost 0 bases and J 7 bases, leaving 16 bases between the germline ends. The CDR3 is CASSLEAVPTRGYTF. The CDR3 bases are TGCGCCAGCAGCTTGGAGGCTGTCCCCACACGTGGCTACACCTTC.

V and J are TRBV5-6 and TRBJ2-5; 7 nucleotides match TRBD1. The CDR3 loop spans 15 amino acids. Trimming cost V 4 bases and J 2 bases; bases outside gene matches: 8. Per germline, CDR1 SGHDT and CDR2 YYEEEE. Written as DNA, the CDR3 is TGTGCCAGCAGCAGTCCCGGGACAGTTCAAGAGACCCAGTACTTC. Protein product: CASSSPGTVQETQYF. The full variable domain, in which reference TRBV5-6 and TRBJ2-5 provide the parts outside the CDR3, is DAGVTQSPTHLIKTRGQQVTLRCSPKSGHDTVSWYQQALGQGPQFIFQYYEEEERQRGNFPDRFSGHQFPNYSSELNVNALLLGDSALYLCASSSPGTVQETQYFGPGTRLLVL.

This chain links TRBV5-1 with TRBJ2-3; tentatively, D is TRBD2 (6 bases). Per germline, CDR1 SGHRS and CDR2 YFSETQ. The CDR3 contains 15 residues. V gave up 1 base and J gave up 2 bases, with 11 bases separating them. The CDR3 nucleotides are TGCGCCAGCAGCTTGTGGAGGGGAGCCACAGATACGCAGTATTTT. As protein: CASSLWRGATDTQYF.

The rearrangement uses TRBV7-2 and TRBJ2-1, with D perhaps TRBD2 (6 bases). Looked up from germline, CDR1 is SGHTA and CDR2 is FQGNSA. The CDR3 consists of 12 residues. The V end was cut by 5 bases, the J end by 12 bases, with 14 bases between. DNA for the CDR3: TGTGCCAGCAGCGCAGCGGGTCCAGTGCAGTTCTTC. As protein: CASSAAGPVQFF.

This clonotype has a count of ten or more. The V call is TRBV10-3, the J call TRBJ2-5; D not certain. Per germline, CDR1 ENHRY and CDR2 SYGVKD. The CDR3 totals 14 residues. Trimming stripped 2 bases from V and 1 base from J, with 8 bases between. The CDR3 coding sequence is TGTGCCATCAGTGAGGCTGGGCGCCAAGAGACCCAGTACTTC. This encodes CAISEAGRQETQYF.

CDR3 protein: CASSGSWTSGNHEQYF. The CDR3 DNA reads as TGTGCCAGCAGTGGCAGCTGGACTAGCGGGAACCACGAGCAGTACTTC. V gene TRBV12-3 or TRBV12-4 combines with J gene TRBJ2-7; 12 positions agree with TRBD2. J gave up 5 bases and V 5 bases, and 10 bases lay outside the gene matches. The CDR3 runs to 16 residues.

The CDR3 sequence: CATSDLLSLPNNEQFF. CDR3 bases: TGTGCCACCAGTGATTTGTTGTCTTTGCCTAACAATGAGCAGTTCTTC. The J gene is TRBJ2-1, the V gene TRBV24-1; no definite D call. V lost 0 bases and J 5 bases, leaving 13 bases between the germline ends. The CDR3 runs 16 residues. The germline CDR1 and CDR2 sequences are KGHDR and SFDVKD.

The CDR3 region is CASSPTRLAGTYEQYF. Written as DNA, the CDR3 is TGTGCCAGCAGCCCGACGCGTCTAGCGGGGACATACGAGCAGTACTTC. The chain joins TRBV7-2 to TRBJ2-7, with 9 bases fitting TRBD2. The J segment lost 4 bases and the V segment lost 5 bases, leaving 12 bases of the junction unmatched. Germline V gene lookup returns CDR1 SGHTA and CDR2 FQGNSA. This CDR3 region has 16 residues.

The chain carries TRBV6-6 and TRBJ2-1, with 8 bases identical to TRBD1. The CDR3 sequence is 11 residues long. The J segment lost 8 bases and the V segment lost 9 bases, leaving 3 bases of the junction unmatched. The germline gives CDR1 MNHNY, CDR2 SVGAGI (reference sequence). The DNA of the CDR3 is TGTGCCAGTCAACAGGGGGATGAGCAGTTCTTC. It encodes CASQQGDEQFF.

This clonotype was picked up a small number of times. This rearrangement joins TRBV20-1 to TRBJ1-6; D ambiguous. The CDR3 has 13 residues. Per germline, CDR1 DFQATT and CDR2 SNEGSKA (reference sequence). V lost 5 bases and J 7 bases, leaving 12 bases between the germline ends. CDR3 DNA sequence: TGCAGTGCTGGGTCAGGAGGCAATTCACCCCTCCACTTT. Protein sequence: CSAGSGGNSPLHF.

This chain links TRBV5-1 with TRBJ2-3; 7 positions agree with TRBD1. V gave up 3 bases and J gave up 4 bases; unmatched junction bases: 8. CDR1 is SGHRS and CDR2 is YFSETQ in the germline V gene. The CDR3 totals 15 residues. CDR3: CASSSGQLGADTQYF. The CDR3 region has the DNA TGCGCCAGCAGCTCGGGACAGCTTGGGGCAGATACGCAGTATTTT.

This chain links TRBV20-1 with TRBJ2-3, with 10 bases identical to TRBD2. Trimming at V came to 7 bases and at J to 2 bases, leaving 12 bases not matched to a gene. This CDR3 comprises 16 residues. CDR1 and CDR2 (germline): DFQATT, SNEGSKA (reference sequence). CDR3 nucleotide sequence: TGCAGTGTGATGCTAGCGGGGGCGGGGCTCACAGATACGCAGTATTTT. This gives the protein CSVMLAGAGLTDTQYF.

This clonotype has a handful of counts. The rearrangement links TRBV6-5 to TRBJ1-1; no reliable D call. The CDR3 length is 13 residues. Germline CDR1 MNHEY, CDR2 SVGAGI. Trimming stripped 2 bases from V and 6 bases from J, with 10 bases between. The CDR3: CASSYREYAEAFF. Here the CDR3 DNA reads TGTGCCAGCAGTTACAGGGAATACGCTGAAGCTTTCTTT.

This clonotype was observed a handful of times. V and J are TRBV20-1 and TRBJ2-1, with 7 bases that match TRBD2. The germline V gene has CDR1 DFQATT and CDR2 SNEGSKA (reference sequence). V was pared by 1 base and J by 7 bases, with 7 bases of the junction left unmatched. This CDR3 is built from 14 residues. CDR3 sequence: CSARVASGVNEQFF. CDR3 sequence (DNA): TGCAGTGCTAGAGTGGCGAGCGGGGTAAATGAGCAGTTCTTC.

The chain carries TRBV10-3 and TRBJ2-7; 12 bases are shared with TRBD1. Germline-derived CDR1 and CDR2 are ENHRY and SYGVKD. With 6 bases clipped from V and 5 bases from J, the junction kept 5 bases outside the gene matches. This CDR3 region has 14 residues. CDR3 DNA: TGTGCCATCAGGCGGGGACAGGGGGCGAACGAGCAGTACTTC. Its protein product is CAIRRGQGANEQYF.